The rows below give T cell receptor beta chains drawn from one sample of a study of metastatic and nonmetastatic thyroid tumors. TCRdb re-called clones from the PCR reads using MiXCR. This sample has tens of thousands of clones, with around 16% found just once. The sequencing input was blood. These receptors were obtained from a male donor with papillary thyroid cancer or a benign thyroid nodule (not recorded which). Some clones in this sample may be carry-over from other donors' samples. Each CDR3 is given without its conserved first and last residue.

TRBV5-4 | ASNPAEVYNEQF
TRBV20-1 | SASENPGQEISGANVLT
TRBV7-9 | ASRQTGPTADTQY
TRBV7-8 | ASSRDLWYEQF
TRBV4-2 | ASSQNAGVRETQY
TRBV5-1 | ASSSQDFGNIQY
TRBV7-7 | ASSPGTSNYEQF
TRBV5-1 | ASRGEGGGNTEAF
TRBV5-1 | ASRVAGGADTQY
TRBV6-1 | ASSFSQNNEQF
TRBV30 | AWSDTRGKLF
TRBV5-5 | ASSEAGVVTDTQY
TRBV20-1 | SARAEGRNYGYT
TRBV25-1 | ASSDGWHNEQF
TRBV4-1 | ASSQVGTASTDTQY
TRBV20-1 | SANQVGRSTYEQY
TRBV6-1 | ASSTGGGSSYEQY
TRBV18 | ASSLVPLYGTGVYEQY
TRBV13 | ASSSPAGAGINEQF
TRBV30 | AWSKSGETEAF
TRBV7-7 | ASSLAGGPGMTDTQY
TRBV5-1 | ASSLGRQGTEAF
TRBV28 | ASSPQGPGSYEQY
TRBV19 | ASIAGMNTGELF
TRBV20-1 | SALPLSTDTQY
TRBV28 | ASLNSYNEQF
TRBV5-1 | ASSLGGQSTGELF
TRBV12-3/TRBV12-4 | ASTPPTGSTEAF
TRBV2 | ASYRGPEWTSWSYEQY
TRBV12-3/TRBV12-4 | ASSLRGSAGNEQF
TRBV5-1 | ASSAGVASISTDTQY
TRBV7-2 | ASSFNTGNSPLH
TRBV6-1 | ASSTDEPLH
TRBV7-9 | ASTLSGPTEAF